This T cell receptor (beta chain) was captured by sequencing in a study of identical twins listed by TCRdb under 2016. Notes on the research overall: To test whether fetal clonotypes persist, this study deep-sequenced TCR alpha and beta repertoires from monozygotic twins, from unrelated adults of various ages, and from cord blood. To rule out contamination, replicate twin experiments were performed at different times with different library preparation protocols.

Between the V and J ends, shortened by 0 bases and 0 bases respectively, the junction contains 15 bases. The germline V gene yields SGHDT for CDR1 and YYEEEE for CDR2. The CDR3 goes from the cysteine to the phenylalanine over 17 residues. CDR3 DNA is the only sequence kept; it has 51 bases, read in frame from the first base. General conclusions and limits of the study: Fewer insertions were carried by abundant cord blood beta clonotypes; a weaker similar trend was observed in young adult naive repertoires, while no such trend was observed in memory repertoires. Zero-insertion analyses could be partly confounded by invariant T cells such as MAIT and iNKT, though diverse VJ usage argued against such confounding for most clonotypes. In beta out-of-frame sequences, excess twin sharing was weaker, because having fewer shared sequences lowered the signal-to-noise ratio. Out-of-frame TCR alpha sharing in monozygotic twins was systematically underestimated by recombination models, whereas sharing between unrelated individuals was in agreement with the recombination models. Because the same donors could not be followed over many years, the conclusions depended on cross-sectional statistical analysis. Compared with coincidental sharing between unrelated individuals, an excess of low generation-probability sequences was observed among out-of-frame TCR alpha sequences shared between twins.

This clonotype occurred a few times. No antigen is known for it. There are no base qualities to consult, and no much larger clone falls within one base. Libraries were built with 5' RACE. The reads were generated on an Illumina HiSeq 2000. A universal primer binding site was introduced by template switching, and a unique molecular identifier was present in the final cDNA, enabling accurate counting of TCR cDNA molecules. Specific primers in the conserved constant-segment region were used to synthesize first-strand cDNA for TCR alpha and beta chains. Each cDNA library was double barcoded, with a SMART-Mk sample barcode plus Illumina barcodes, to control for contamination. TruSeq adapter sequences and Illumina sample barcodes were added in two successive PCR steps. TCR alpha and beta cDNA libraries were sequenced on the Illumina HiSeq platform with custom primers. Concerning the study's data processing: MiGEC was used to process raw reads and extract unique molecular identifiers, and MiXCR was used to find CDR3 positions. For each individual, recombination models were inferred using an EM algorithm with the repgenHMM and IGoR tools. Shared clonotype analysis was performed with the tcR package in R, normalizing sharing by the product of cloneset sizes. Out-of-frame nonproductive sequences were analyzed to study raw recombination free of thymic and clonal selection effects. TCRdb passed the public sequencing reads through fastp at Q25 and MiXCR, retaining productive beta sequences. One record per CDR3 amino acid sequence lists the most common genes and DNA. It is TCRdb's table, rather than the study itself, that gives the V and J calls and clone size. For this sample there are under 350,000 distinct CDR3 sequences; more than 8% appear just once. Clones ranked in the top ten supply about 7.1% of the sample.

Every donor in the study was a healthy Caucasian. The twin cohort comprised three pairs of female monozygotic twins, all aged about 18 to 30 years. Positive isolation kits from Invitrogen were used to isolate CD4+ and CD8+ T cell populations. Another study also made use of these data, one on yellow fever vaccine responses in identical twins. The other study reports the following: According to the authors, in identical twins the way T cells responded to vaccination appeared partly convergent and partly personalized. In the study, vaccine-responding T cell clones were precisely tracked in identical twins.

The TCR sequence derives from a woman between 18 and 30 years old in good health. The chain is encoded by TRBV5-6 joined to TRBJ2-5, and the D gene may be TRBD1, 6 bases matching. The sequenced material came from CD8+ T cells sorted from blood. Read as DNA, the sequence is TGTGCCAGCAGCTTGGTGGGGGCCGGGACACACCAAGAGACCCAGTACTTC. It specifies CASSLVGAGTHQETQYF.